The sequence of this T cell receptor (beta chain) was determined in a study of T cells in Graves' hyperthyroidism and ophthalmopathy. This clonotype occurred a few times. CDR1 is MGHRA, CDR2 YSYEKL, per germline. Deletions cut 4 bases from V and 3 bases from J, with 16 bases between. The CDR3 loop spans 16 amino acids. Researchers took RNA transcripts and amplified the TCR beta CDR3 regions from them. First-round RT-PCR with HTBI primers amplified the TCR CDR3 region. TCRdb processed the multiplex PCR reads anew with MiXCR; each CDR3 protein has one entry. The table has hundreds of thousands of distinct CDR3 sequences, about a fifth seen once.

This sequence originates from a man under 40 with Graves' ophthalmopathy. The V gene is TRBV4-1, the J gene TRBJ2-1, with a tentative D call TRBD1 (6 bases). Specimen: blood. CDR3 sequence: CASSLRGSESYNEQFF. The CDR3 nucleotides are TGCGCCAGCAGCCTCAGGGGTAGCGAGAGCTACAATGAGCAGTTCTTC.